The source of this T cell receptor beta chain is a study of shared clonotypes between healthy human individuals (dated by TCRdb to about 2020). Turning to the overall study: The cohort included a few men and a couple of women between 18 and 49 years of age. Blood TCR repertoires of five healthy adults were deeply sequenced to estimate repertoire size and the extent of clonotype sharing between individuals. Each donor's leukapheresis produced roughly between about 0.9 and 9.5 billion PBMCs. Different laboratories and diverse techniques were used to prepare libraries and sequence TCR repertoires, to increase sequencing depth and limit assay-specific biases. For each donor, three plates each were used for CD4 naive and CD4 memory, two plates were used for CD8 naive, and one plate was used for CD8 memory. Study-level results and caveats: Sharing across several donors was observed for approximately 5% of naive CD4, 3% to 3.5% of naive CD8, over 2% of memory CD4, and about 0.39% of memory CD8 clonotypes. Because the study included a small number of donors, the genetic and exposure-history diversity represented was limited. Even with the large sequencing depth, rarefaction of the sorted-subset datasets indicated that sequencing was incomplete. Larger estimated clonotype richness was generally found for naive subsets than for memory subsets. Pairwise subsampling led to the expectation that sequencing depth would affect the degree of clonotype sharing among donors. Sampling was restricted to blood, and TCR repertoires in tissues likely differ from the TCR repertoires found in blood. Higher generation probabilities were observed for clonotypes shared by all four sorted-subset donors than for non-shared clonotypes.

Donors were healthy HIV-negative adults with no recently reported acute infections or vaccinations. All donors were Caucasian adults living in Nashville, Tennessee, USA. CD4+ T cells were enriched by magnetic negative selection, after which naive cells were positively selected on CD45RA and the negative fraction was taken as the memory subset. Blood was collected by leukapheresis, and PBMCs were isolated by Ficoll-Histopaque density gradient centrifugation and then cryopreserved in liquid nitrogen vapor phase. Purity and quantity of every magnetically sorted T cell population were checked by analytical flow cytometry. From each sorted fraction, genomic DNA was isolated and quantified by UV absorbance on a Nanodrop 2000c. With respect to this clone: Its recognized antigen is unknown. Base qualities are not recorded, but no much larger clone differs from it by a single base.

Using the deep immunoSEQ assay, multiplex PCR amplified TCR CDR3 regions from genomic DNA. Extracted genomic DNA from each cell subset was distributed evenly across all wells of several immunoSEQ 96-well plates, and each plate was treated as a replicate. For sorted subsets, 200 to 250 ng of genomic DNA, equivalent to roughly 33,000 T cell genomes, went into each replicate PCR. Purified libraries were quantified with a Qubit 3.0 fluorometer, sized on a Bioanalyzer 2100, and re-quantified with the KAPA Library Quantification kit. Each immunoSEQ 96-well plate was sequenced on its own single-read 150-cycle Illumina NextSeq 550 flow cell. In the paper's pipeline: Because only junctional sequences without quality scores were contained in the immunoSEQ output, filtering matching that applied to full-length reads could not be performed. Sequences were annotated with PyIR, a Python wrapper for IgBLAST v1.9, and V/J genes and CDR3 were assigned using IMGT germline references. Any read was removed if the V/J assignment was weak (E-value above 1e-6), the CDR3 was missing, or the read contained stop codons, out-of-frame junctions, or ambiguous translated residues. A V3J clonotype was defined by an identical inferred V gene, J gene, and CDR3 amino acid sequence. Percentage overlap between repertoires was calculated by dividing the number of shared unique clonotypes by the size of the smaller repertoire. RTK rarefaction, the Chao1 estimator, and Recon v2.1 estimates of unobserved clonotypes were used to assess repertoire richness. OLGA was used to compute generation probabilities for all TCRbeta clonotypes that the gDNA method yielded from several donors. The table comes from immuneACCESS by way of TCRdb, which keeps in-frame sequences with V and J called. Part of the clones is missing from these tables; in studies checked, under half for an unresolved V gene and the rest for unknown reasons. V, J and clone size were drawn from that table, and D and trimming were deduced from the DNA. The sample contains about 2.3 million clones, 85% to 95% of them found a single time. The biggest ten clones account for around 0.4% of the sample.

This TCR was sampled from a man aged 18 to 29 in good health. Some clones in this sample may be carry-over from other donors' samples. Sequenced material: naive CD4+ T cells from PBMCs. The label giving this sample's cell subset or site can be read as: CD45RA+ positively selected.

The CDR3 region has the sequence CASSLWGPNTEAFF. The DNA sequence is TGTGCCAGCAGCTTGTGGGGGCCGAACACTGAAGCTTTCTTT. The chain was built from TRBV7-3 and TRBJ1-1; tentative D gene TRBD1, with 6 bases matching. The germline V gene specifies SGHTA as CDR1 and FQGTGA as CDR2. The CDR3 goes from the cysteine to the phenylalanine over 14 residues. The retained sequence is limited to the CDR3, 42 bases, with the frame set at the first base. V is shortened by 3 bases, J by 1 base, and the region joining them spans 9 bases.